The 18 T cell receptor beta chains below come from one sample, sequenced in a study of T cell responses to AZD1222 COVID-19 vaccine. Using immunoSEQ multiplex PCR, the repertoire was profiled, and TCRdb retains in-frame clones only, with some absent. Of 150,000 to 200,000 clones in the sample, 85% to 95% are singletons; the top ten hold more than 0.8%. The specimen comprised peripheral blood, sampled on day 0 of AZD1222 vaccination. These receptors were collected from an adult in good health.

The chain is built from TRBV11-3 and TRBJ1-4; TRBD1 matches 9 bases. The CDR3 is made up of 14 amino acids. Germline V lookup: CDR1 SGHNT, CDR2 YENEEA. The junction had 4 bases not matched to a gene; V was cut back by 6 bases and J by 5 bases. CDR3 region: CASSPGTGNEKLFF. CDR3 in DNA: TGTGCCAGCAGTCCCGGGACAGGGAATGAAAAACTGTTTTTT.

A word on this clone: The same CDR3 is also encoded by other DNA sequences in this sample. The rearrangement links TRBV10-3 to TRBJ1-5; a possible D gene is TRBD1 (5 bases). Trimming pared 8 bases from V and 0 bases from J, leaving 11 bases between. The CDR3 is made up of 14 amino acids. Looked up from germline, CDR1 is ENHRY and CDR2 is SYGVKD. CDR3 DNA sequence: TGTGCCATCGGAACAGGTGATAGCAATCAGCCCCAGCATTTT. Its translation: CAIGTGDSNQPQHF.

This chain joins TRBV14 and TRBJ1-2; D remains ambiguous. From germline, CDR1 is SGHDN and CDR2 FVKESK. V lost 4 bases and J lost 2, with 14 bases in between. The CDR3 totals 15 residues. CDR3 loop: CASSPADRPNYGYTF. The CDR3 nucleotides are TGTGCCAGCAGCCCCGCGGACCGCCCGAACTATGGCTACACCTTC.

This rearrangement joins TRBV6-5 to TRBJ1-3, with D hard to call. This CDR3 has 14 amino acids. CDR1 MNHEY and CDR2 SVGAGI come from the germline V gene. Between the trimmed V and J ends, which lost 10 bases and 0 bases, there was a span of 13 bases. CDR3 sequence: CATGKRGSGNTIYF. For the CDR3, the DNA is TGTGCCACCGGAAAGAGAGGCTCTGGAAACACCATATATTTT.

The J gene is TRBJ1-4, the V gene TRBV5-6; the D is unclear. CDR3 length: 15 amino acids. CDR1 is SGHDT and CDR2 is YYEEEE in the germline V gene. V was pared by 0 bases and J by 8 bases, with 14 bases between. In DNA, the CDR3 is TGTGCCAGCAGCTTGGTAGGCCAGGCGAGGGAAAAACTGTTTTTT. Amino acids: CASSLVGQAREKLFF.

The chain employs TRBV28 and TRBJ1-1, with D possibly TRBD1 on 5 matching bases. Germline-derived CDR1 and CDR2 are MDHEN and SYDVKM. The CDR3 sequence is 15 residues long. V was shortened by 5 bases and J by 3 bases, with 16 bases between the two germline ends. The CDR3 DNA reads TGTGCCAGCAGTATCCCTGGGGGTTTGGACACTGAAGCTTTCTTT. This codes for CASSIPGGLDTEAFF.

This chain links TRBV7-9 with TRBJ2-7; 9 nucleotides agree with TRBD1. Per the germline V gene, CDR1 is SEHNR and CDR2 is FQNEAQ (reference sequence). There are 13 residues in the CDR3. V was pared by 7 bases and J by 4 bases, with 5 bases of the junction left unmatched. CDR3 in DNA: TGTGCCAGCACTATGGGACAGGGTTACGAGCAGTACTTC. It encodes CASTMGQGYEQYF.

This chain joins TRBV19 and TRBJ1-5, with a possible D match to TRBD1 (6 bases). V dropped 4 bases and J dropped 5 bases, with 21 bases sitting between them. CDR1 and CDR2 from the germline V gene are LNHDA and SQIVND (reference sequence). The CDR3 is made up of 17 amino acids. The CDR3 DNA reads as TGTGCCAGTAGTAGTCGTTTGGGAGAGGGGGGGGATCAGCCCCAGCATTTT. It translates to CASSSRLGEGGDQPQHF.

The chain combines TRBV19 with TRBJ1-4; 9 nucleotides line up with TRBD1. The CDR3 loop spans 14 amino acids. Germline V gene sequence: CDR1 LNHDA, CDR2 SQIVND (reference sequence). V lost 4 bases and J lost 10; bases outside the gene matches: 7. This CDR3 reads CASSTRDRAGKLFF. As DNA, the CDR3 is TGTGCCAGTAGTACCCGGGACAGGGCAGGAAAACTGTTTTTT.

The CDR3, as DNA: TGTGCCAGCAGCTTTACTAGCGGGGAGACCCAGTACTTC. This encodes CASSFTSGETQYF. The chain recombines TRBV7-3 with TRBJ2-5; 9 positions match TRBD2. V lost 3 bases, J lost 5 bases, and 1 base stayed unmatched. Germline assignment: CDR1 SGHTA and CDR2 FQGTGA. The CDR3 is made up of 13 amino acids.

This clone showed up just a few times. This chain uses TRBV9 with TRBJ1-4; 8 bases are a match to TRBD1. Germline CDR1 and CDR2: SGDLS and YYNGEE. V gave up 4 bases and J gave up 8 bases; unmatched junction bases: 13. The CDR3 extends over 16 amino acids. The CDR3: CASSPSGGQGKEKLFF. The CDR3 DNA is TGTGCCAGCAGCCCCAGCGGAGGACAGGGAAAGGAAAAACTGTTTTTT.

The CDR3 DNA sequence: TGTGCCAGCAGCTCGAATCCGGGACAAGGAAACACCATATATTTT. Translation: CASSSNPGQGNTIYF. The chain employs TRBV7-9 and TRBJ1-3; a possible D gene is TRBD1 (6 bases). The CDR3 runs 15 residues. V was cut by 4 bases and J by 4 bases, with 14 bases left in between. Looked up from germline, CDR1 is SEHNR and CDR2 is FQNEAQ (reference sequence).

This chain links TRBV28 with TRBJ1-5; no clear D gene. CDR1 MDHEN and CDR2 SYDVKM come from the germline V gene. This CDR3 contains 15 residues. V was cut by 5 bases and J by 0 bases, with 11 bases left in between. Written as DNA, the CDR3 is TGTGCCAGCAGTCCAAGACCGTATAGCAATCAGCCCCAGCATTTT. Its protein product is CASSPRPYSNQPQHF.

This clone was seen once. The gene calls are TRBV10-3 and TRBJ1-2; D remains ambiguous. The CDR3 extends over 13 amino acids. Trimming shortened V by 7 bases and J by 7 bases, and 16 bases separated the two germline ends. The germline V gene encodes CDR1 ENHRY and CDR2 SYGVKD. Written as DNA, the CDR3 is TGTGCCATCAAAGCTTTGACGCCTGCTGGCTACACCTTC. This sequence encodes CAIKALTPAGYTF.

This chain connects TRBV6-5 to TRBJ2-7; D may match TRBD1 or TRBD2 (7 bases each). The CDR3 totals 15 residues. Germline-derived CDR1 and CDR2 are MNHEY and SVGAGI. V lost 2 bases to trimming and J lost 3 bases, with 14 bases between them. The CDR3, as DNA: TGTGCCAGCAGTTACGAGCCAGGGGGGGTCTACGAGCAGTACTTC. This codes for CASSYEPGGVYEQYF.

The chain combines TRBV7-2 with TRBJ1-6, with D perhaps TRBD1 (5 bases). The CDR3 loop spans 17 amino acids. Germline V gives CDR1 SGHTA, CDR2 FQGNSA. V gave up 0 bases and J gave up 9 bases, with 18 bases separating them. CDR3 DNA sequence: TGTGCCAGCAGCTTAGCGGGGACCGCTCTACCGGGTTCACCCCTCCACTTT. Protein: CASSLAGTALPGSPLHF.

This clone was seen only once. This chain's CDR3 is CASRIRLQGLNYGYTF. The CDR3 nucleotides are TGCGCCAGCAGAATTCGACTACAGGGACTCAACTATGGCTACACCTTC. V gene TRBV5-1 combines with J gene TRBJ1-2, with D possibly matching TRBD1 (6 bases). V lost 5 bases to trimming and J lost 2 bases, with 19 bases between them. The CDR3 contains 16 residues. CDR1 and CDR2 from the germline V gene are SGHRS and YFSETQ.

V gene TRBV4-3 combines with J gene TRBJ2-1; D call uncertain. The germline V and J ends were trimmed by 4 bases and 0 bases, with 13 bases remaining between them. Looked up from germline, CDR1 is LGHNA and CDR2 is YSLEER. The CDR3 is made up of 16 amino acids. In DNA, the CDR3 is TGCGCCAGCAGCCCGGCGAGGAGCCGCTCCTACAATGAGCAGTTCTTC. Translation: CASSPARSRSYNEQFF.